These T cell receptor beta chains were read from a single sample in a study of blood T cell repertoires in COVID-19. Libraries were prepared by immunoSEQ multiplex PCR; TCRdb keeps only in-frame clonotypes and omits some of them. The sample has fewer than 350,000 clones; approximately 86% are singletons. Sequences were obtained from peripheral blood. These receptors were collected from a man in his forties with active or convalescent COVID-19. The CDR3 runs from the conserved cysteine through the conserved F or W.

>TRBJ1-5|14|TRBV9
CASSVGSGNQPQHF
>TRBJ1-6|15|TRBV6-5
CASRGTGTSNSPLHF
>TRBJ1-2|14|TRBV2
CASSDNRGGYGYTF
>TRBJ2-3|12|TRBV12-5
CASGEGADTQYF
>TRBJ1-1|13|TRBV12-3/TRBV12-4
CASRTTVNTEAFF
>TRBJ1-1|13|TRBV13
CASEGPTPYEAFF
>TRBJ2-7|12|TRBV10-1
CASSPGRLEQYF
>TRBJ2-7|15|TRBV19
CASSIGVSGRFEQYF
>TRBJ1-1|15|TRBV4-1
CASSPPGQKNTEAFF
>TRBJ1-4|12|TRBV3-1/TRBV3-2
CASSWQGEKLFF
>TRBJ1-3|16|TRBV5-1
CASAEQGASAGNTIYF
>TRBJ2-7|11|TRBV6-5
CASGTSYEQYF
>TRBJ1-1|15|TRBV18
CASSPREGMNTEAFF
>TRBJ2-7|12|TRBV6-4
CASSDSAGEQYF
>TRBJ1-1|15|TRBV30
CAWSVLDRGISEAFF
>TRBJ1-4|14|TRBV7-6
CASSLRTTNEKLFF
>TRBJ1-1|13|TRBV2
CASSDWASTEAFF
>TRBJ2-7|14|TRBV30
CAWSGGLASYEQYF
>TRBJ1-1|13|TRBV5-4
CASSSFTVGEAFF
>TRBJ2-7|14|TRBV9
CASSPRRGSYEQYF
>TRBJ2-2|11|TRBV5-1
CASLSEGELFF
>TRBJ2-1|15|TRBV6-5
CASSYTLGGDNEQFF
>TRBJ1-1|14|TRBV19
CASSITVGGTEAFF
>TRBJ1-1|16|TRBV6-6
CASSTSDRGANTEAFF
>TRBJ2-7|14|TRBV28
CASTTDSAHHEQYF
>TRBJ2-7|11|TRBV29-1
CSVGWGGEQYF
>TRBJ2-2|12|TRBV12-3/TRBV12-4
CASSLQGGELFF
>TRBJ1-2|16|TRBV27
CASSPHPGKTNYGYTF
>TRBJ1-5|17|TRBV2
CASSEIGGESSNQPQHF
>TRBJ2-1|16|TRBV5-4
CASSPSGAGTFNEQFF
>TRBJ2-7|14|TRBV10-3
CAISVGTGTYEQYF
>TRBJ1-6|15|TRBV7-9
CASSLGGQGNSPLHF
>TRBJ1-6|16|TRBV9
CASSTPRGTGNSPLHF
>TRBJ2-7|15|TRBV28
CASTSQGALSYEQYF
>TRBJ1-2|15|TRBV9
CASSPRSTGTSGYTF